This T cell receptor (beta chain) originates from a study of blood T cell repertoires in COVID-19. Overall study: The United States, Italy and Spain supplied acute and convalescent COVID-19 samples. Sample material is recorded as cDNA or gDNA derived from T cells, B-cell-depleted T cells, or PBMCs.

The J segment lost 4 bases and the V segment lost 4 bases, leaving 5 bases of the junction unmatched. The CDR3 loop spans 14 amino acids. Per germline, CDR1 MGHDK and CDR2 SYGVNS. Original processing methods: It was from reference gene primer amplification that nucleated cell counts were estimated. Libraries were prepared by immunoSEQ multiplex PCR; TCRdb keeps only in-frame clonotypes and omits some of them. The D gene and trimming were derived from the DNA, and the V and J assignments and clone size from that table. In the table there are 110,000 or so clones, 70% to 90% of which are singletons. Sequenced input: peripheral blood. This sequence originates from a woman between 65 and 79 years old who had recovered from COVID-19. This chain joins TRBV25-1 and TRBJ1-2; 8 bases map to TRBD1. The CDR3 sequence: CASSARQGRYGYTF. The CDR3 DNA reads as TGTGCCAGCAGTGCTCGACAGGGGCGCTATGGCTACACCTTC.